The 10 T cell receptor beta chains in this list originate from one sample, sequenced in a study of neoadjuvant nivolumab and ipilimumab in lung cancer. TCRdb's table, derived via immunoSEQ multiplex PCR, lists solely in-frame clones and lacks some. Of 10,000 to 15,000 clones listed, almost 96% are singletons. This specimen was peripheral blood, taken after neoadjuvant nivolumab, alone or with ipilimumab, at or shortly before surgery. These receptors all stem from an adult with non-small cell lung cancer.

V is TRBV27 and J is TRBJ1-2; no clear D gene. Deletions cut 4 bases from V and 1 base from J, with 25 bases between. CDR1 is MNHEY and CDR2 is SMNVEV in the germline V gene (reference sequence). The CDR3 length is 19 residues. CDR3 DNA: TGTGCCAGCAGTTCACGCGGCCCCGCGTTATTCCTCAATAACTATGGCTACACCTTC. Residues: CASSSRGPALFLNNYGYTF.

This chain uses TRBV9 with TRBJ2-1; D is possibly TRBD2 (6 bases). In germline, CDR1 is SGDLS, CDR2 YYNGEE. The V gene lost 1 base and the J gene lost 8 bases, with 19 bases spanning the gap. This CDR3 spans 16 amino acids. The CDR3 DNA follows: TGTGCCAGCAGCGTATCGGGTGGGGGGACGACCTATGAGCAGTTCTTC. Translating gives CASSVSGGGTTYEQFF.

The chain combines TRBV5-1 with TRBJ1-4, with TRBD1 identical over 11 bases. The CDR3 runs to 15 residues. V lost 4 bases, J lost 7 bases, and 6 bases stayed unmatched. Germline CDR1 reads SGHRS; CDR2 reads YFSETQ. The CDR3 DNA sequence: TGCGCCAGCAGCATAACCGGGACAGGGGGTGAAAAACTGTTTTTT. It codes for CASSITGTGGEKLFF.

The rearrangement uses TRBV9 and TRBJ1-4; D might be TRBD1 (5 bases). CDR3 length: 14 amino acids. The germline gives CDR1 SGDLS, CDR2 YYNGEE. V gave up 0 bases and J gave up 8 bases, with 11 bases separating them. The CDR3 DNA reads as TGTGCCAGCAGCGTAGAACCAGCAGGGGAAAAACTGTTTTTT. Its protein product is CASSVEPAGEKLFF.

This chain links TRBV7-9 with TRBJ2-7, with unresolved D. V lost 8 bases and J lost 1, with 15 bases in between. CDR3 length: 14 residues. The germline V gene encodes CDR1 SEHNR and CDR2 FQNEAQ (reference sequence). For the CDR3, the DNA is TGTGCCAGCCTTGGAGCTCTGGGTTCCTACGAGCAGTACTTC. Amino acids: CASLGALGSYEQYF.

This rearrangement joins TRBV7-3 to TRBJ2-5; D possibly corresponds to TRBD2 (5 bases). In germline, CDR1 is SGHTA, CDR2 FQGTGA. V lost 6 bases, J lost 4 bases, and 12 bases lay in between. The CDR3 has 13 amino acids. CDR3 loop: CASSPSRGETQYF. CDR3 in DNA: TGTGCCAGCAGTCCCTCTCGGGGAGAGACCCAGTACTTC.

The chain carries TRBV30 and TRBJ2-5, with TRBD2 matching over 8 bases. V gave up 5 bases and J gave up 4 bases; unmatched junction bases: 9. The CDR3 length is 14 residues. In germline, CDR1 is GTSNPN, CDR2 SVGIG (reference sequence). CDR3: CAWLPGSGGETQYF. Here the CDR3 DNA reads TGTGCCTGGCTGCCGGGAAGCGGGGGAGAGACCCAGTACTTC.

The rearrangement links TRBV28 to TRBJ1-2; maybe TRBD1 (5 bases). This CDR3 has 16 residues. Germline V CDR1 and CDR2: MDHEN, SYDVKM. Trimming took 7 bases from V and 0 from J, leaving 18 bases between them. The CDR3 DNA sequence: TGTGCCAGCAATGAAATTTCCGGGGGGACTAACTATGGCTACACCTTC. Translating gives CASNEISGGTNYGYTF.

The V gene is TRBV9, the J gene TRBJ2-1, with 11 bases fitting TRBD2. Trimming cost V 3 bases and J 7 bases; bases outside gene matches: 24. Germline values: CDR1 SGDLS, CDR2 YYNGEE. The CDR3 is 21 amino acids. CDR3 region: CASSATTSGMGPGGSRNEQFF. DNA of the CDR3: TGTGCCAGCAGCGCCACGACTAGCGGGATGGGGCCCGGCGGGAGTAGAAATGAGCAGTTCTTC.

The chain joins TRBV5-4 to TRBJ2-2; D gene ambiguous. Germline CDR1 reads SGHNT; CDR2 reads YYREEE (reference sequence). The CDR3 runs to 14 residues. V gave up 1 base and J gave up 0 bases, with 4 bases separating them. CDR3 in DNA: TGTGCCAGCAGCTTGAGCACGAACACCGGGGAGCTGTTTTTT. It encodes CASSLSTNTGELFF.